This T cell receptor (beta chain) was identified in a study of OX40 agonist ivuxolimab in advanced cancers. Study-wide context: The dose-escalation cohort was about 83% male, with a mean age of 60 years, ranging about 23 to 79.

Note on this clone: Its specificity is not known.

Overall study findings and caveats: By week 6 at 0.1 to 3.0 mg/kg, blood CD4+ and CD8+ T cells had expanded clonally. Low normalized clonal expansion also occurred in some nonresponding patients.

The ends were cut back, 4 bases at V and 7 bases at J, with 30 bases in the middle. Per germline, CDR1 SGDLS and CDR2 YYNGEE. This CDR3 is built from 19 residues. Any history of autoimmune disease or systemic immunosuppression disqualified patients. Using immunoSEQ multiplex PCR, the repertoire was profiled, and TCRdb retains in-frame clones only, with some absent. Altogether roughly 74,000 clones are present, approximately 92% being singletons, with the ten largest covering approximately 8.6%. This TCR came from an adult with an advanced solid tumor such as melanoma, head and neck, liver or kidney cancer. The sequenced sample was CD4+ or CD8+ T cells sorted from blood, obtained in a trial of the OX40 agonist ivuxolimab. J is TRBJ2-1 and V is TRBV9; D uncertain. CDR3 sequence (DNA): TGTGCCAGCAGCCATACACTTAGCCGAATTCGGTCAGGCACGAATGAGCAGTTCTTC. Translating it yields CASSHTLSRIRSGTNEQFF.